This T cell receptor beta chain derives from a study of CD8 T cells in ankylosing spondylitis. Overall study results and limits: Significant enrichment of disease-linked clones was reported in matched ankylosing spondylitis synovial fluid.

TCRdb redid the calling of the 5' RACE reads with MiXCR, one entry per CDR3 protein. The sample consists of about 130,000 distinct CDR3 sequences, around 7% of them appearing once. The trim removed 6 bases at V and 6 bases at J, leaving 13 bases unmatched. This CDR3 is built from 15 residues. Germline V CDR1 and CDR2: ENHRY, SYGVKD. This clonotype was seen many times. Its target is unknown. The chain employs TRBV10-3 and TRBJ1-1; 7 nucleotides line up with TRBD1. Material for sequencing was blood, either unsorted or a sorted T cell fraction (not recorded which). The origin of this receptor is a male donor with ankylosing spondylitis or in good health (not recorded which). CDR3 bases: TGTGCCATCAGCTCCTTGGGCCAGGGGGTCTCTGAAGCTTTCTTT. Residues: CAISSLGQGVSEAFF.